This TCR beta chain was sequenced for a study of circulating and synovial CD4+ cells in juvenile arthritis. Findings and limits, study-wide: These repertoires were less diverse than bulk blood CD4 repertoires. Traditional Vbeta family usage analysis missed the pathogenic-like versus bulk difference.

To note about this clone: What it binds is unknown.

Germline lookup yields CDR1 KGHSH and CDR2 LQKENI. V shed 0 bases, J shed 6 bases, and the junction held 12 bases outside the gene matches. The CDR3 contains 18 residues. Sequencing used immunoSEQ multiplex PCR; TCRdb keeps in-frame clones, though not all of them. In the table there are around 17,000 clones, about 93% of which are singletons. The sequence derives from a human donor with juvenile idiopathic arthritis. The specimen was CD4+ T cells from blood. The J gene is TRBJ2-1, the V gene TRBV18; 9 bases map to TRBD2. The DNA of the CDR3 is TGTGCCAGCTCACCACCGGGGTCTCTAGCGGGGCGACTCAATGAGCAGTTCTTC. It encodes CASSPPGSLAGRLNEQFF. Based on the CDR3 plus reference TRBV18 and TRBJ2-1, the full variable domain is NAGVMQNPRHLVRRRGQEARLRCSPMKGHSHVYWYRQLPEEGLKFMVYLQKENIIDESGMPKERFSAEFPKEGPSILRIQQVVRGDSAAYFCASSPPGSLAGRLNEQFFGPGTRLTVL.